Following are 22 T cell receptor beta chains from one sample sequenced in a study of T-cell memory formation after mild COVID-19. TCRdb reprocessed the 5' RACE reads via MiXCR and lists one record per CDR3 protein. The sample comprises some 600,000 distinct CDR3 sequences, 17% of which are singletons, and 8.1% rests with the top ten. Sequenced material: PBMCs or a T cell subset sorted from them (not recorded which). The receptors originated from an adult woman who had mild COVID-19 (a few samples of this study predate the infection). Cell type and time point are not known.

The table lists this clonotype with a few counts. The chain carries TRBV7-2 and TRBJ1-4, with D hard to call. Germline assignment: CDR1 SGHTA and CDR2 FQGNSA. V dropped 1 base and J dropped 7 bases, with 10 bases sitting between them. This CDR3 region has 14 residues. CDR3 nucleotide sequence: TGTGCCAGCAGCTTAGAGTTGATCGGTGAAAAACTGTTTTTT. Its protein product is CASSLELIGEKLFF.

For the CDR3, the DNA is TGTGCCTGGAAACCGGGACAGGGGTTCTACGAGCAGTACTTC. Its translation is CAWKPGQGFYEQYF. The chain joins TRBV30 to TRBJ2-7; 10 positions match TRBD1. This CDR3 comprises 14 residues. Germline assignment: CDR1 GTSNPN and CDR2 SVGIG (reference sequence). With 4 bases clipped from V and 3 bases from J, the junction kept 6 bases outside the gene matches.

The rearrangement uses TRBV10-3 and TRBJ2-7, with TRBD2 matching over 13 bases. Germline-derived CDR1 and CDR2 are ENHRY and SYGVKD. This CDR3 has 16 residues. With 3 bases clipped from V and 2 bases from J, the junction kept 4 bases outside the gene matches. The CDR3 sequence: CAISDPGLAGPYEQYF. CDR3 in DNA: TGTGCCATCAGTGACCCGGGACTAGCGGGACCCTACGAGCAGTACTTC.

This clonotype has a count of ten or more. The rearrangement joins TRBV24-1 to TRBJ2-1; TRBD1 aligns across 9 bases. The CDR3 runs to 15 residues. The germline gives CDR1 KGHDR, CDR2 SFDVKD. J gave up 3 bases and V 7 bases, and 6 bases lay outside the gene matches. The CDR3 nucleotides are TGTGCCACCAGCCCCCGGGACAGGGACTACAATGAGCAGTTCTTC. Encoded protein: CATSPRDRDYNEQFF.

This chain connects TRBV20-1 to TRBJ2-7; 14 bases map to TRBD2. V lost 1 base to trimming and J lost 4 bases; unmatched junction nucleotides: 9. The CDR3 has 17 amino acids. The germline gives CDR1 DFQATT, CDR2 SNEGSKA (reference sequence). The DNA for the CDR3 is TGCAGTGCTAGAGCACCGGGACTAGCGGGAGCAGGATACGAGCAGTACTTC. Its protein is CSARAPGLAGAGYEQYF.

This clonotype appeared a few times. V usage is TRBV7-3 and J usage is TRBJ2-7; D not resolved. This CDR3 comprises 16 residues. The V end lost 0 bases, the J end lost 2 bases, and 14 bases lay between the germline ends. CDR1 and CDR2 from the germline V gene are SGHTA and FQGTGA. This CDR3 reads CASSLTSAVGPYEQYF. CDR3 DNA: TGTGCCAGCAGCTTAACGTCGGCGGTCGGACCCTACGAGCAGTACTTC.

The chain links TRBV6-1 to TRBJ1-1; no clear D gene. The V and J ends lost 5 bases and 0 bases respectively, with 13 bases between them. Germline CDR1 and CDR2: MNHNS and SASEGT. This CDR3 spans 15 amino acids. CDR3 coding DNA: TGTGCCAGCAGTAACTCAGGACTAGTGAACACTGAAGCTTTCTTT. It translates to CASSNSGLVNTEAFF.

Only a few counts were recorded for this clonotype. The chain joins TRBV12-3 or TRBV12-4 to TRBJ2-2, with D perhaps TRBD2 (7 bases). The CDR3 extends over 13 amino acids. Deletions cut 7 bases from V and 5 bases from J, with 11 bases between. The CDR3 spells CASTGGQTGELFF. CDR3 coding DNA: TGTGCCAGCACGGGGGGCCAAACCGGGGAGCTGTTTTTT.

This clonotype was observed once. This chain links TRBV7-2 with TRBJ2-1; D may match TRBD1 or TRBD2 (5 bases each). The CDR3 spans 16 residues. Germline V lookup: CDR1 SGHTA, CDR2 FQGNSA. The V gene lost 6 bases and the J gene lost 3 bases, with 18 bases spanning the gap. DNA for the CDR3: TGTGCCAGCAGTATGACGAGGGGATATGTCTACAATGAGCAGTTCTTC. It codes for CASSMTRGYVYNEQFF.

This sequence joins TRBV5-1 and TRBJ2-1; no clear D gene. Trimming removed 4 bases at V and 10 bases at J, with 15 bases between. CDR1 is SGHRS, CDR2 YFSETQ, per germline. The CDR3 has 13 amino acids. CDR3 DNA sequence: TGCGCCAGCAGCGCGACCCTTTGGCGGGAGCAGTTCTTC. Translation: CASSATLWREQFF.

The V gene is TRBV9, the J gene TRBJ2-7; D is uncertain. The V gene's germline CDR1 is SGDLS and CDR2 YYNGEE. The CDR3 contains 14 residues. V lost 0 bases to trimming and J lost 2 bases, with 9 bases between them. CDR3 nucleotide sequence: TGTGCCAGCAGCGTAGTCCCGGATCCCTACGAGCAGTACTTC. Amino acids: CASSVVPDPYEQYF.

The chain is built from TRBV5-1 and TRBJ1-2; D may be TRBD1 (5 bases). The CDR3 sequence is 14 residues long. The germline CDR1 and CDR2 sequences are SGHRS and YFSETQ. Trimming cost V 0 bases and J 4 bases, with 10 bases left between them. The chain's CDR3 is CASSLGDGLYGYTF. CDR3 sequence (DNA): TGCGCCAGCAGCTTGGGGGACGGACTCTATGGCTACACCTTC.

This chain joins TRBV29-1 and TRBJ2-7, with TRBD2 matching over 11 bases. The junction had 8 bases not matched to a gene; V was cut back by 3 bases and J by 4 bases. From germline, CDR1 is SQVTM and CDR2 ANQGSEA. CDR3 size: 15 residues. The CDR3, as DNA: TGCAGCGTTGAGATACTAGCGGGGGTTACATACGAGCAGTACTTC. Residues: CSVEILAGVTYEQYF.

There are many counts of this clonotype. The chain is built from TRBV19 and TRBJ2-3; tentatively, D is TRBD1 (6 bases). Trimming cost V 5 bases and J 9 bases, with 15 bases left between them. CDR1 is LNHDA and CDR2 is SQIVND in the germline V gene (reference sequence). There are 13 residues in the CDR3. Written as DNA, the CDR3 is TGTGCCAGTAGTTGGACAGAGGACGCGACGCAGTATTTT. Translating it yields CASSWTEDATQYF.

The rearrangement joins TRBV11-3 to TRBJ1-2; D unclear. V was cut by 4 bases and J by 1 base, with 7 bases left in between. Germline lookup yields CDR1 SGHNT and CDR2 YENEEA. The CDR3 has 13 residues. This CDR3 is CASSSPDNYGYTF. The CDR3 region has the DNA TGTGCCAGCAGCTCGCCCGATAACTATGGCTACACCTTC.

The chain joins TRBV24-1 to TRBJ2-3, with unresolved D. The germline V and J ends were trimmed by 1 base and 1 base, with 11 bases remaining between them. The CDR3 sequence is 16 residues long. CDR1 is KGHDR and CDR2 is SFDVKD in the germline V gene. CDR3 amino acids: CATSDFNSRGTDTQYF. DNA of the CDR3: TGTGCCACCAGTGATTTCAACAGCCGGGGCACAGATACGCAGTATTTT.

In this sample, this clonotype turned up many times. The V and J genes are TRBV3-1 and TRBJ2-7, with 8 bases that match TRBD1. Unmatched junction bases numbered 0, after V lost 4 bases and J lost 1 base. From germline, CDR1 is LGHDT and CDR2 YNNKEL (reference sequence). This CDR3 has 13 residues. The CDR3 sequence is CASSRDRSYEQYF. DNA of the CDR3: TGTGCCAGCAGCCGGGACAGGTCCTACGAGCAGTACTTC.

The chain joins TRBV4-1 to TRBJ2-7; D possibly uses TRBD1 or TRBD2 (6 bases each). The CDR3 contains 18 residues. The germline CDR1 and CDR2 sequences are MGHRA and YSYEKL. V dropped 0 bases and J dropped 6 bases, with 24 bases sitting between them. CDR3 sequence: CASSQDRGARSMWGEQYF. Here the CDR3 DNA reads TGCGCCAGCAGCCAAGATAGGGGGGCGCGCTCGATGTGGGGCGAGCAGTACTTC.

In this sample, this clonotype turned up a few times. V and J are TRBV5-1 and TRBJ2-1; 16 positions match TRBD2. This CDR3 is built from 19 residues. Germline CDR1 SGHRS, CDR2 YFSETQ. J was trimmed by 3 bases and V by 4 bases; bases with no gene match: 10. This CDR3 reads CASSASGTSGGAGYNEQFF. CDR3 sequence (DNA): TGCGCCAGCAGCGCTTCCGGGACTAGCGGGGGGGCGGGCTACAATGAGCAGTTCTTC. The full variable domain, with the rest looked up from reference TRBV5-1 and TRBJ2-1, is KAGVTQTPRYLIKTRGQQVTLSCSPISGHRSVSWYQQTPGQGLQFLFEYFSETQRNKGNFPGRFSGRQFSNSRSEMNVSTLELGDSALYLCASSASGTSGGAGYNEQFFGPGTRLTVL.

This clonotype was observed a handful of times. The genes are TRBV6-5 and TRBJ2-2; no clear D gene. V was shortened by 0 bases and J by 6 bases, with 14 bases between the two germline ends. The CDR3 contains 16 residues. Germline V gene lookup returns CDR1 MNHEY and CDR2 SVGAGI. The CDR3 nucleotides are TGTGCCAGCAGTTACTCCGGCCCGATAGGGTCCGGGGAGCTGTTTTTT. Protein sequence: CASSYSGPIGSGELFF.

The chain combines TRBV24-1 with TRBJ2-3; TRBD2 is a possible D gene (7 bases). CDR1 and CDR2 (germline): KGHDR, SFDVKD. The CDR3 length is 13 residues. The V end was cut by 6 bases, the J end by 4 bases, with 10 bases between. For the CDR3, the DNA is TGTGCCACCAGTCGGGGGGCCTCAGATACGCAGTATTTT. Translated, it gives CATSRGASDTQYF.

This clonotype has just a few counts. The chain carries TRBV9 and TRBJ2-7; maybe TRBD2 (5 bases). Germline lookup yields CDR1 SGDLS and CDR2 YYNGEE. The CDR3 spans 15 residues. The V gene lost 2 bases and the J gene lost 4 bases, with 16 bases spanning the gap. The CDR3 loop is CASSVEGGTLYEQYF. In nucleotides, the CDR3 is TGTGCCAGCAGCGTCGAGGGCGGAACCTTATACGAGCAGTACTTC.